This record looks at one T cell receptor beta chain sequence and its context. This specimen belongs to a study of cytomegalovirus exposure and HLA in healthy donors. Sequenced by immunoSEQ multiplex PCR; TCRdb stores in-frame clones only, minus some. Counted here are 150,000 to 180,000 clones, 85% to 90% occurring once; the ten biggest clones make up roughly 1.9%. This CDR3 spans 14 amino acids. V was pared by 4 bases and J by 0 bases, with 7 bases between. The germline V gene encodes CDR1 MDHEN and CDR2 SYDVKM. The TCR sequence derives from a human donor in good health. What was sequenced was PBMCs. The chain couples TRBV28 to TRBJ1-3; D remains ambiguous. The CDR3 loop is CASSYSLSGNTIYF. For the CDR3, the DNA is TGTGCCAGCAGTTATAGCCTCTCTGGAAACACCATATATTTT.